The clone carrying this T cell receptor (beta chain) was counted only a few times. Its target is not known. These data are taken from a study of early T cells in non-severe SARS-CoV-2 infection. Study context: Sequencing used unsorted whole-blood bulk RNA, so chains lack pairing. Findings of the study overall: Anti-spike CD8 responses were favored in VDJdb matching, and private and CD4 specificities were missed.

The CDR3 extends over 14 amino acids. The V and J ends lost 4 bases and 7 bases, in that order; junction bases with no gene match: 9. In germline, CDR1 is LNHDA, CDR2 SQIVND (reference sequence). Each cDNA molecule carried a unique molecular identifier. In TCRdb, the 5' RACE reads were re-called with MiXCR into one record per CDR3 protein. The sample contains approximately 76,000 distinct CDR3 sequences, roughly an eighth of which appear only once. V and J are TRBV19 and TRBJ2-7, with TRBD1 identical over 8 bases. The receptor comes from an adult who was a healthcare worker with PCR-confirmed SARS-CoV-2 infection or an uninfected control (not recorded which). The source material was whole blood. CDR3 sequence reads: CASSSTGGTGEQYF. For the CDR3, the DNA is TGTGCCAGTAGTAGCACAGGGGGGACGGGGGAGCAGTACTTC.